This T cell receptor beta chain stems from a study of blood T cell repertoires in COVID-19. This clone was recorded only once. CDR1 LNHDA and CDR2 SQIVND come from the germline V gene (reference sequence). V dropped 3 bases and J dropped 4 bases, with 10 bases sitting between them. The CDR3 is made up of 15 amino acids. Produced via immunoSEQ multiplex PCR; TCRdb's table is partial and in-frame only. The data show hundreds of thousands of clones, with just under 90% seen just once and 11% held by the top ten. The TCR was taken from a woman aged 30 to 39 with COVID-19, enrolled during active disease. V usage is TRBV19 and J usage is TRBJ1-6, with D perhaps matching TRBD1 (5 bases). What was sequenced was peripheral blood. In DNA, the CDR3 is TGTGCCAGTAGTATTAGCCCAGGGTATAATTCACCCCTCCACTTT. The encoded protein is CASSISPGYNSPLHF.